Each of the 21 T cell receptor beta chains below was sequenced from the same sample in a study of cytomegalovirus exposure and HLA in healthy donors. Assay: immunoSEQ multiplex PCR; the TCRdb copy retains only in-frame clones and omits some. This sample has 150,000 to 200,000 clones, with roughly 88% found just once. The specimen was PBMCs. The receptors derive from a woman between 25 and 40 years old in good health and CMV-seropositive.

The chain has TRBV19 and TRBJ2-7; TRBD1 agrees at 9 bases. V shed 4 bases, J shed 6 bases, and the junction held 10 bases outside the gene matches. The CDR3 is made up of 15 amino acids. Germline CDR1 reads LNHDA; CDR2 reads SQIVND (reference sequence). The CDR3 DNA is TGTGCCAGTAGTACTCCGGGACAGGGATTCGTCGAGCAGTACTTC. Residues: CASSTPGQGFVEQYF.

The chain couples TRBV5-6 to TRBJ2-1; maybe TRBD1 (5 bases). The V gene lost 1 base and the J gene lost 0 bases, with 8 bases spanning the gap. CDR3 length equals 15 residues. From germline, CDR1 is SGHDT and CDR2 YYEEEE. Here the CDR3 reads CASSLYRTSYNEQFF. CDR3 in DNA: TGTGCCAGCAGCTTGTACAGGACCTCCTACAATGAGCAGTTCTTC.

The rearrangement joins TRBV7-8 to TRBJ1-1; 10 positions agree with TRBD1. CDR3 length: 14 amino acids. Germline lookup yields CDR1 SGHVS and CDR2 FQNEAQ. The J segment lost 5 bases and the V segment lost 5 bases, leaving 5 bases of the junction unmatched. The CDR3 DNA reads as TGTGCCAGCAGCCGGGACAGGGGAGGGACTGAAGCTTTCTTT. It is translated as CASSRDRGGTEAFF.

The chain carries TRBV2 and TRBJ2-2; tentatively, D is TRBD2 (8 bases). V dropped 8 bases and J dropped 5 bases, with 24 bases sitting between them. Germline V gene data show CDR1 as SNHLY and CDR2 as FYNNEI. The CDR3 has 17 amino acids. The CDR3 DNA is TGTGCCAGCCGACAGGGCCCGGGAGCGGGAGATACCGGGGAGCTGTTTTTT. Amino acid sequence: CASRQGPGAGDTGELFF.

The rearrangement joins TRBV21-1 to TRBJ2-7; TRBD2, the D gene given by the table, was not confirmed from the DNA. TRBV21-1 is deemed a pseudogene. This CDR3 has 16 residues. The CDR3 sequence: CASKVRGGASSYEQYF. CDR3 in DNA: TGTGCCAGCAAGGTTAGGGGAGGCGCCTCCTCCTACGAGCAGTACTTC.

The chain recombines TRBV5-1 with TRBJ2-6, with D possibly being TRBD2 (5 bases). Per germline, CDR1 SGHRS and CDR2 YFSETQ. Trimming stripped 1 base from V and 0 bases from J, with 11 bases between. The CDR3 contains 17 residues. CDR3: CASSLRSGSSGANVLTF. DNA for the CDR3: TGCGCCAGCAGCTTGCGTTCTGGGAGCTCTGGGGCCAACGTCCTGACTTTC.

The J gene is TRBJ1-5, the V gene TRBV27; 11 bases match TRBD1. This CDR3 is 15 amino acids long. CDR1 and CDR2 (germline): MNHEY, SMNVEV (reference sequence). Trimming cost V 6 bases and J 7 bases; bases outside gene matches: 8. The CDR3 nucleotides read TGTGCCAGCAGGCCGGACAGGGGGCAGGGCCAGCCCCAGCATTTT. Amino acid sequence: CASRPDRGQGQPQHF.

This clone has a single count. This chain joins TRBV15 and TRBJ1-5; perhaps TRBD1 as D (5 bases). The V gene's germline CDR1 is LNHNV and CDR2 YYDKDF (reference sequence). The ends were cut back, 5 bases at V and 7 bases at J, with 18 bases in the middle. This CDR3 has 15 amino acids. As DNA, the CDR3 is TGTGCCACCAGCCAAGAGTGGGGCGCGGGGCAGCCCCAGCATTTT. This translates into CATSQEWGAGQPQHF.

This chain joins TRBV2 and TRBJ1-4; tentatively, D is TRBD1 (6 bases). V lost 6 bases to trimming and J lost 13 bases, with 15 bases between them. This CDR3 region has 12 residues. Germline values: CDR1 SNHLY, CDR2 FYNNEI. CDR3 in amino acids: CASSFTGNGLFF. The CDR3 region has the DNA TGTGCCAGCAGCTTTACAGGGAACGGACTGTTTTTT.

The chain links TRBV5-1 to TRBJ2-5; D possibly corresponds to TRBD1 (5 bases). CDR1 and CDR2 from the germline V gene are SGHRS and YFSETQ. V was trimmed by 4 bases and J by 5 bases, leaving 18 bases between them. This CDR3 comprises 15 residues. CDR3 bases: TGCGCCAGCAGCCCCGCCAACCCAGGGCCTGAGACCCAGTACTTC. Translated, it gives CASSPANPGPETQYF.

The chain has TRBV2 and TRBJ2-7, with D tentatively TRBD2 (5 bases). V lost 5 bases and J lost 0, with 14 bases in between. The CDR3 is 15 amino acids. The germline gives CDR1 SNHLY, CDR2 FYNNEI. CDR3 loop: CASSPGSVLSYEQYF. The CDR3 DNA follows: TGTGCCAGCAGTCCGGGATCCGTCCTCTCCTACGAGCAGTACTTC.

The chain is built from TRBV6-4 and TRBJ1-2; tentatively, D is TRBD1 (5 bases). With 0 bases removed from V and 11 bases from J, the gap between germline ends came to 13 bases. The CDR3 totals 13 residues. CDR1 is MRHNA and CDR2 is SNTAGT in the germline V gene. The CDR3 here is CASSDSQGVGYTF. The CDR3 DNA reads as TGTGCCAGCAGTGACTCCCAGGGTGTGGGATACACCTTC.

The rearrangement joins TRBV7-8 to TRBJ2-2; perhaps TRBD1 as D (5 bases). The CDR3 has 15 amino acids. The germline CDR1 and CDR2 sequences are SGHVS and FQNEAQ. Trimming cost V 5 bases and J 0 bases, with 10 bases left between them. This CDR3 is CASSRVGANTGELFF. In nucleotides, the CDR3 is TGTGCCAGCAGCCGAGTAGGGGCGAACACCGGGGAGCTGTTTTTT.

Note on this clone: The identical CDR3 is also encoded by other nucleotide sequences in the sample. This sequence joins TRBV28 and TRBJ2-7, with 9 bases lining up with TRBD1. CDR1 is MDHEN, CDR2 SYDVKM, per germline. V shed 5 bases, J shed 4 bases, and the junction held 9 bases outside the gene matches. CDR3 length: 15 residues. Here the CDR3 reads CASSAPGTGLYEQYF. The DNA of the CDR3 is TGTGCCAGCAGTGCACCCGGGACAGGGCTATACGAGCAGTACTTC.

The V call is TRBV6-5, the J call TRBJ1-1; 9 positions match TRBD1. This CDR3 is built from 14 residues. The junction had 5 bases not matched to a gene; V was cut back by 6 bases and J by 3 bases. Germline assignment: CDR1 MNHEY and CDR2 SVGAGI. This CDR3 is CASRRRTGDTEAFF. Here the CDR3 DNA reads TGTGCCAGCAGGCGGAGGACAGGGGACACTGAAGCTTTCTTT.

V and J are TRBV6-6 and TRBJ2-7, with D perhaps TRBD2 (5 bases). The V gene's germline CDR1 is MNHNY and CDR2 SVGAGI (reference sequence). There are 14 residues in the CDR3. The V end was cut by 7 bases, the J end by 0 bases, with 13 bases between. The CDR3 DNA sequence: TGTGCCAGCATTCCCTCGGGGAGCTCCTACGAGCAGTACTTC. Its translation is CASIPSGSSYEQYF.

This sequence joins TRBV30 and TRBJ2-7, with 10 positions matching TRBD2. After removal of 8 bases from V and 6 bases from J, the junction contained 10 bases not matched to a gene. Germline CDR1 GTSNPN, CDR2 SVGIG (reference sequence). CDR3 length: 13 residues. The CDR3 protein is CATSGRAYREQYF. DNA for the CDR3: TGTGCCACCAGCGGGAGGGCTTACCGCGAGCAGTACTTC.

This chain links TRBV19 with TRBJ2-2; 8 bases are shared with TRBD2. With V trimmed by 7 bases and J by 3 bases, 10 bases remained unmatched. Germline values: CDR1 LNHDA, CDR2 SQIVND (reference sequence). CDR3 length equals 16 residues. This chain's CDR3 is CASTQRGPPHTGELFF. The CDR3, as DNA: TGTGCCAGTACTCAGCGGGGGCCTCCGCACACCGGGGAGCTGTTTTTT.

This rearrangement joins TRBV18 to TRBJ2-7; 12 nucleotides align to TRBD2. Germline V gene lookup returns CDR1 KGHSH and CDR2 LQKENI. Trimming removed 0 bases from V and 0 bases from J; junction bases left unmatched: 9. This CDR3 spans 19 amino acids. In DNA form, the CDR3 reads TGTGCCAGCTCACCACCGAGACTAGCGGGAGCTCCGAGCTCCTACGAGCAGTACTTC. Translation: CASSPPRLAGAPSSYEQYF.

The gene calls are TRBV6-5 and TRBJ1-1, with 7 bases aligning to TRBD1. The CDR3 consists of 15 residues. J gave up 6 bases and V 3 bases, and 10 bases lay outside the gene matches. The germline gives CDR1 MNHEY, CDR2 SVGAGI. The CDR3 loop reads CASSYGLGDSPEAFF. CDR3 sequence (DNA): TGTGCCAGCAGTTATGGCTTGGGGGACAGCCCTGAAGCTTTCTTT.

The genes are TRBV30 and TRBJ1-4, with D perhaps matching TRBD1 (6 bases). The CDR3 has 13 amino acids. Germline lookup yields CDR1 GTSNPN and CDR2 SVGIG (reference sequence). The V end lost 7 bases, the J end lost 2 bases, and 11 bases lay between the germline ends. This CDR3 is CASQGATNEKLFF. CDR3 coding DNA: TGTGCCTCACAGGGTGCGACTAATGAAAAACTGTTTTTT.